This TCR beta chain was sequenced during a study of T cell changes during pregnancy in multiple sclerosis. Using immunoSEQ multiplex PCR, the repertoire was profiled, and TCRdb retains in-frame clones only, with some absent. The table lists just over 15,000 clones, about 80% of them singletons, with about 17% in the top ten. The source is a female donor in good health, enrolled as a control in a pregnancy study. The sample was CD8+ T cells from peripheral blood mononuclear cells, taken after pregnancy.

CDR3 region: CAWSVNRDNSYEQYF. As DNA, the CDR3 is TGTGCCTGGAGTGTTAACCGGGACAACTCCTACGAGCAGTACTTC. The rearrangement uses TRBV30 and TRBJ2-7; a possible D gene is TRBD1 (6 bases). Trimming took 0 bases from V and 0 from J, leaving 12 bases between them. The CDR3 has 15 residues. Germline-derived CDR1 and CDR2 are GTSNPN and SVGIG (reference sequence).